This T cell receptor beta chain is from a study of blood T cell repertoires in COVID-19. TCRdb's copy holds only in-frame clones and misses some; the assay was immunoSEQ multiplex PCR. The sample lists 90,000 to 130,000 clones, about 75% occurring once. The germline V gene encodes CDR1 SGHTA and CDR2 FQGNSA. J lost 4 bases, V lost 1 base, and 2 bases had no gene match. CDR3 length equals 14 residues. The sequencing input was peripheral blood. The origin of this receptor is a woman older than 75 with active or convalescent COVID-19. The chain uses TRBV7-2 and TRBJ2-5; the match to TRBD2 covers 8 bases. CDR3 DNA sequence: TGTGCCAGCAGCTTAGGACTAGCGCTAGAGACCCAGTACTTC. It encodes CASSLGLALETQYF.